These 11 T cell receptor beta chains were all obtained from the same sample, sequenced in a study of CXCR3-negative and CXCR3-positive naive CD8 T cells. TRB cDNA was prepared as libraries by UMI-labeled 5' RACE. TCRdb reprocessed the 5' RACE reads, keeping one entry per CDR3 protein, no DNA. Its table records 75,000 to 95,000 distinct CDR3 sequences. Sequences were obtained from naive CXCR3- CD8+ T cells from blood. Stated subset: CD45RO-CCR7+CD27+CD95- naive CD8+ T cells lacking CXCR3 (TNR3-). The receptors come from a human donor in good health. Some clones in this sample may be carry-over from other donors' samples.

This rearrangement joins TRBV29-1 to TRBJ1-1; TCRdb outputs TRBD1, but without DNA this stays unchecked. In germline, CDR1 is SQVTM, CDR2 ANQGSEA. The CDR3 has 13 amino acids. The CDR3 protein is CSVEGTVNTEAFF.

This chain connects TRBV7-2 to TRBJ1-6; TCRdb's D call of TRBD1 is untestable without DNA. CDR3 length equals 15 residues. Germline CDR1 is SGHTA and CDR2 is FQGNSA. The CDR3 protein is CASSTTTGFDSPLHF.

This rearrangement joins TRBV2 to TRBJ1-2. Germline CDR1 reads SNHLY; CDR2 reads FYNNEI. The CDR3 length is 13 residues. The CDR3: CASRDDGLYGYTF.

J is TRBJ1-1 and V is TRBV5-6; TCRdb's D call of TRBD1 is untestable without DNA. Germline assignment: CDR1 SGHDT and CDR2 YYEEEE. CDR3 size: 16 residues. CDR3 protein: CASSFSLTEMNTEAFF.

CDR3 sequence: CDSSISERGTYEQYF. The V call is TRBV7-9, the J call TRBJ2-7. CDR1 and CDR2 from the germline V gene are SEHNR and FQNEAQ (reference sequence). The CDR3 is made up of 15 amino acids.

V and J are TRBV5-1 and TRBJ2-3. There are 13 residues in the CDR3. Per the germline V gene, CDR1 is SGHRS and CDR2 is YFSETQ. CDR3: CASSSDSTDTQYF.

The chain is built from TRBV29-1 and TRBJ1-1; without DNA, the TCRdb call of TRBD1 cannot be checked. Germline values: CDR1 SQVTM, CDR2 ANQGSEA. This CDR3 spans 11 amino acids. The CDR3 loop reads CSVEGRGEAFF.

J is TRBJ2-7 and V is TRBV20-1; TCRdb outputs TRBD2, but without DNA this stays unchecked. There are 17 residues in the CDR3. Germline CDR1 and CDR2: DFQATT and SNEGSKA (reference sequence). CDR3 residues: CSARDPPPPSDTYEQYF.

This rearrangement joins TRBV5-1 to TRBJ2-3; the TCRdb D gene call, TRBD2, has no DNA to confirm it. The CDR3 is 15 residues long. The V gene's germline CDR1 is SGHRS and CDR2 YFSETQ. The CDR3 sequence: CASTTSGGFGDTQYF.

The rearrangement uses TRBV6-5 and TRBJ2-7; as DNA is missing, the TRBD1 call by TCRdb cannot be tested. The CDR3 is 15 residues long. From germline, CDR1 is MNHEY and CDR2 SVGAGI. CDR3 loop: CASSYSLDRGDEQYF.

The genes are TRBV5-6 and TRBJ2-7; lacking DNA, the TRBD1 call made by TCRdb goes unchecked. Germline loops: CDR1 SGHDT, CDR2 YYEEEE. The CDR3 loop spans 13 amino acids. The chain's CDR3 is CASSLTGWSEQSF.